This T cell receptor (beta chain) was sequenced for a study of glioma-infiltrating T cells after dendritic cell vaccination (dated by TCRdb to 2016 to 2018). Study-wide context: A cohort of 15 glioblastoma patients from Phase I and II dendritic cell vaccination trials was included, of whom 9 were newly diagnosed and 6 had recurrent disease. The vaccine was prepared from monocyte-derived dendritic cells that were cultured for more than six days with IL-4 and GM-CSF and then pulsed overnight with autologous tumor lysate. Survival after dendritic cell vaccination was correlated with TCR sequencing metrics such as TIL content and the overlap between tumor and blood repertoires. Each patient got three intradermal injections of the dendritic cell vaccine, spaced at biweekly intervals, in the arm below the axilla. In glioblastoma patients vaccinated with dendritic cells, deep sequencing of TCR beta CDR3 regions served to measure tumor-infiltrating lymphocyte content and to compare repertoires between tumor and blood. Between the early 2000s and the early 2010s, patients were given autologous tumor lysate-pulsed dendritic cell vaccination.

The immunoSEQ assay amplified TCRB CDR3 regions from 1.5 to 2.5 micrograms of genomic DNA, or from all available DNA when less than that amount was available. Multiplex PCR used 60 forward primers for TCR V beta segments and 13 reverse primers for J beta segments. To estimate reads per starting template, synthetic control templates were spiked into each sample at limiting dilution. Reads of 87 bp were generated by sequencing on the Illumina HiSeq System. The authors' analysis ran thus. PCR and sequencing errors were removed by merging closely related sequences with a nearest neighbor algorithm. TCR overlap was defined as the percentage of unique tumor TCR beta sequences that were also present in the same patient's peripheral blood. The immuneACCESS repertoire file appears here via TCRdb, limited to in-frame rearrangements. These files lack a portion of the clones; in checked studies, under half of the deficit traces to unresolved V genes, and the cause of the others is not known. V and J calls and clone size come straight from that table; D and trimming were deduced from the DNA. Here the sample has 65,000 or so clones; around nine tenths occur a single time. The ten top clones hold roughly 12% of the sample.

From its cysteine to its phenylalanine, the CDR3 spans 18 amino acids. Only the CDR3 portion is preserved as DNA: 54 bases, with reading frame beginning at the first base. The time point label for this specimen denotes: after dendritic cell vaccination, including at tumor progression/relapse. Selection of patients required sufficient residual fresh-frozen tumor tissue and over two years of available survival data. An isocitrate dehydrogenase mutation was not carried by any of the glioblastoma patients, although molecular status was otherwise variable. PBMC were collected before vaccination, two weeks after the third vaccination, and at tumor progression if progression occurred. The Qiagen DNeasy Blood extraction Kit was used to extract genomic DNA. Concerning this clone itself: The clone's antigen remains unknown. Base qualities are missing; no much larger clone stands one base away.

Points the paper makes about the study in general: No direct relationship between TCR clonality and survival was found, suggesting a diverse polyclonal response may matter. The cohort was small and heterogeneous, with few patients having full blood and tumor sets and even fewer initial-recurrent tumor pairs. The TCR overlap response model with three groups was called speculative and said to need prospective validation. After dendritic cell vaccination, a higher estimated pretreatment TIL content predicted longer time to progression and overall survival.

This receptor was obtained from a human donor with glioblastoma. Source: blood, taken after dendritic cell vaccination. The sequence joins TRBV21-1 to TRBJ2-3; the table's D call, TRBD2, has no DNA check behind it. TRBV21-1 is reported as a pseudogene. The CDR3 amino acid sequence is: CASTPLASGGAEGDTQYF. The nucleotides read TGTGCCAGCACCCCCTTGGCCAGCGGGGGGGCCGAAGGAGATACGCAGTATTTT.